What follows describes a single T cell receptor beta chain. Its antigen is as yet unknown. These data belong to a study of PD-1 blockade in classical Hodgkin lymphoma. Study-level findings and limits: Complete responders showed a baseline diversity that resembled the diversity of newly diagnosed patients.

Exposure to brentuximab vedotin varied, and each patient had relapsed following autologous stem cell transplantation. CDR1 is SQVTM and CDR2 is ANQGSEA in the germline V gene. CDR3 length equals 13 residues. V was clipped by 8 bases and J by 7 bases; unmatched bases: 10. Using immunoSEQ multiplex PCR, the repertoire was profiled, and TCRdb retains in-frame clones only, with some absent. This sample carries tens of thousands of clones, approximately 70% of them seen once, and the ten largest clones take about 15%. Specimen: peripheral blood mononuclear cells (PBMCs), collected before the second cycle of nivolumab. The gene calls are TRBV29-1 and TRBJ2-1; TRBD1 aligns across 8 bases. This clonotype was sampled from a human donor with classical Hodgkin lymphoma. The CDR3 DNA is TGCAGCCCTAGGCGTCAGGGGGCTAATGAGCAGTTCTTC. Encoded protein: CSPRRQGANEQFF.